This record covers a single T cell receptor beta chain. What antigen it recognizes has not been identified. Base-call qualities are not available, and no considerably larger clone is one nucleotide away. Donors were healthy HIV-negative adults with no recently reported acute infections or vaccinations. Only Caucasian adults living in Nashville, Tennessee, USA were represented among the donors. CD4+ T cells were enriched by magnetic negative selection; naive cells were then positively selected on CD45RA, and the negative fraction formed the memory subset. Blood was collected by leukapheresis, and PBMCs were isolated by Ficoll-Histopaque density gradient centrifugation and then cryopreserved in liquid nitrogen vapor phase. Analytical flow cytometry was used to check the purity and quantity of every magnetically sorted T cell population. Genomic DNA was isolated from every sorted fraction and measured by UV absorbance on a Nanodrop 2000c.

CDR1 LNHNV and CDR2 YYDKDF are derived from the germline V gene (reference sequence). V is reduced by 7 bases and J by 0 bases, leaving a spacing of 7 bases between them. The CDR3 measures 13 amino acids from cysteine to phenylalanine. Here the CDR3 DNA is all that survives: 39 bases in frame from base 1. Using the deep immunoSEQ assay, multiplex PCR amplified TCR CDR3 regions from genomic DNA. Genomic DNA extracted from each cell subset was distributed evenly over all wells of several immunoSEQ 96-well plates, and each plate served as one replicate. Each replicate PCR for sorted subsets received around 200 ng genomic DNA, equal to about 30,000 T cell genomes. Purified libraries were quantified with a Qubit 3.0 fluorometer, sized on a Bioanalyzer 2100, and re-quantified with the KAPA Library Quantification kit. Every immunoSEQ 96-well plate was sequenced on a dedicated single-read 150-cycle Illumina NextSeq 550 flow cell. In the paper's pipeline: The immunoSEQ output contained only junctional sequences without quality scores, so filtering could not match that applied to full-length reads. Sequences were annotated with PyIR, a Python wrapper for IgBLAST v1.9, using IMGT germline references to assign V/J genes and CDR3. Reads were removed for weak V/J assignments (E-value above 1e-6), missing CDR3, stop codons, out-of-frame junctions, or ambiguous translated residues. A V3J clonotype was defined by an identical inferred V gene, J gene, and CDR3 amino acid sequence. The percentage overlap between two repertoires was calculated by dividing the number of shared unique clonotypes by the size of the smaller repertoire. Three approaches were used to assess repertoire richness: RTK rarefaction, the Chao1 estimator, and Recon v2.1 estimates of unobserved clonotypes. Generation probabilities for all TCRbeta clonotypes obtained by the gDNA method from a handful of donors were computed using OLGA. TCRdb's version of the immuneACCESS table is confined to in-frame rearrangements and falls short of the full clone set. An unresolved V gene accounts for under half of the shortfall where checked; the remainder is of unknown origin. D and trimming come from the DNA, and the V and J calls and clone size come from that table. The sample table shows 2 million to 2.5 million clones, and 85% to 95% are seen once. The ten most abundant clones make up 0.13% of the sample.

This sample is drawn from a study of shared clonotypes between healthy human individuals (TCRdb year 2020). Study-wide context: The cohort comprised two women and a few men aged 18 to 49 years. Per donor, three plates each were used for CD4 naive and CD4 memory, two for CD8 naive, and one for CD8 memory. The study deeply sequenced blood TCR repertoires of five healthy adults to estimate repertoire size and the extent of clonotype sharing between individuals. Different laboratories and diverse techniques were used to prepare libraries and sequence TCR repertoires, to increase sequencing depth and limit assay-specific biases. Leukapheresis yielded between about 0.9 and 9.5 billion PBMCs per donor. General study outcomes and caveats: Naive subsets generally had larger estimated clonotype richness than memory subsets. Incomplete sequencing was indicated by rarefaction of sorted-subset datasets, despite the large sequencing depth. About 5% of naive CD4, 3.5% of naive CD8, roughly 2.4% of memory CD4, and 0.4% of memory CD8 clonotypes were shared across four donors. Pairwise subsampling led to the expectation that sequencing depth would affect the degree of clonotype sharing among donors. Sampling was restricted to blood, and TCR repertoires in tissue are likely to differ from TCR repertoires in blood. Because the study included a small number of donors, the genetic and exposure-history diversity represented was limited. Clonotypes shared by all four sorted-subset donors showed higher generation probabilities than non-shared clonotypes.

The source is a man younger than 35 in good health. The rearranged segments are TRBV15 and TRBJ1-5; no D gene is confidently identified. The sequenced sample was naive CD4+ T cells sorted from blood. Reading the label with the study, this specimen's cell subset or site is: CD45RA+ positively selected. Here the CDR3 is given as CATKSYSNQPQHF. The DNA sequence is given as TGTGCCACCAAATCATATAGCAATCAGCCCCAGCATTTT.